The text below deals with one T cell receptor beta chain. Its antigen remains unknown. Vbeta (60) and Jbeta (13) primers were used in the PCR. Using immunoSEQ multiplex PCR, the repertoire was profiled, and TCRdb retains in-frame clones only, with some absent. The data hold 250,000 to 350,000 clones, with 75% to 85% observed a single time. This specimen comes from a study of cytomegalovirus exposure and HLA in healthy donors. Unmatched junction bases numbered 2, after V lost 1 base and J lost 4 bases. The germline gives CDR1 GTSNPN, CDR2 SVGIG (reference sequence). The CDR3 spans 15 residues. Study results and limitations: It was in a later analysis that TCR association rates were seen to vary by HLA locus, highest for DRB1 and lowest for HLA-C. The majority of TCR sequences were rare, yet some public TCRs appeared in many donors. On later analysis, the bulk of CMV-associated TCR beta chains appeared to be HLA-restricted.

The sequence came from a girl under 10 years old in good health and CMV-seronegative. The sample consisted of PBMCs. The V and J genes are TRBV30 and TRBJ2-7; 15 bases are shared with TRBD2. CDR3 sequence reads: CAWSGGTSGRYEQYF. CDR3 in DNA: TGTGCCTGGAGTGGCGGGACTAGCGGGAGGTACGAGCAGTACTTC. Together with reference TRBV30 and TRBJ2-7, the CDR3 gives the full variable domain: SQTIHQWPATLVQPVGSPLSLECTVEGTSNPNLYWYRQAAGRGLQLLFYSVGIGQISSEVPQNLSASRPQDRQFILSSKKLLLSDSGFYLCAWSGGTSGRYEQYFGPGTRLTVT.